Reported below is one TCR beta chain. Its antigen remains unidentified. One base away there is no much larger clone; base qualities are not given. Its CDR3 holds 16 amino acids, cysteine through phenylalanine. Left in the record is the CDR3 DNA by itself, 48 bases read in frame from the first base. Compared with germline, V lacks 1 base and J lacks 8 bases; bases without a gene match: 6. The germline V gene sets CDR1 to MGHRA and CDR2 to YSYEKL. This specimen belongs to a study of T cell changes during pregnancy in multiple sclerosis (dated by TCRdb to 2018 to 2020). With respect to the entire study: The study looked at changes in the T cell repertoire across pregnancy in women with multiple sclerosis.

The library was obtained by the immunoSEQ multiplex PCR assay. TCRdb carries this immuneACCESS record with in-frame sequences only. Its versions omit some clonotypes, under half of them owing to an unresolved V gene in the studies checked, with the rest unexplained. A total of 25,000 to 35,000 clones appear in this sample, approximately 92% of them only once. About 5.7% of the sample belongs to the ten largest clones. In this chain, TRBV4-1 is recombined with TRBJ2-1; a stretch of 12 junction bases matches TRBD2. The sequencing used CD8+ T cells from peripheral blood mononuclear cells, collected before pregnancy. This TCR came from a female donor with multiple sclerosis, enrolled in a pregnancy study. Here is the DNA: TGCGCCAGCAGCCAAGGACTAGCGGGAGTGGGGGATGAGCAGTTCTTC. This sequence encodes CASSQGLAGVGDEQFF.